This is a list of T cell receptor beta chains from one sample in a study of T cell repertoires in cytomegalovirus infection. TCRdb reanalysed the reads using MiXCR and keeps one entry per CDR3 protein. The data show fewer than 550,000 distinct CDR3 sequences, about a quarter seen once. The sequenced material came from PBMCs. The origin of the receptors is a human donor in good health (CMV status not recorded). Some clones in this sample may be carry-over from other donors' samples. Both conserved end residues are part of each CDR3. A D gene is named only where the DNA matches it firmly. Only part of the rows carry a size: once, few, many, or a class if the clone is expanded.

v_call,j_call,d_call,clone_size,cdr3_nt,cdr3_aa
TRBV6-5,TRBJ2-7,NA,NA,TGTGCCAGCAGTTACTCGAACCCAGGCGCCTACGAGCAGTACTTC,CASSYSNPGAYEQYF
TRBV30,TRBJ1-5,NA,few,TGTGCCTGGAGTTCAGGCCCGAGCCTTAATCAGCCCCAGCATTTT,CAWSSGPSLNQPQHF
TRBV28,TRBJ1-1,NA,NA,TGTGCCAGCAGTTTTCGGGGGGCGCGGGGCACTGAAGCTTTCTTT,CASSFRGARGTEAFF
TRBV7-2,TRBJ2-1,TRBD2,many,TGTGCCAGCAGCCAATTAGCGGGAGGGCCCCATGAGCAGTTCTTC,CASSQLAGGPHEQFF
TRBV7-9,TRBJ2-3,NA,NA,TGTGCCAGCAGCCCCCGCAGGGGCCCCAGCACAGATACGCAGTATTTT,CASSPRRGPSTDTQYF
TRBV6-1,TRBJ2-1,TRBD2,NA,TGTGCCAGCAGTGTTACTAGCGGGGGGTACAATGAGCAGTTCTTC,CASSVTSGGYNEQFF
TRBV7-2,TRBJ2-1,NA,many,TGTGCCAGCAGGACCAATCAGGCGGGTGAGCAGTTCTTC,CASRTNQAGEQFF
TRBV29-1,TRBJ1-1,TRBD1,NA,TGCAGCGCCCACAGGGGCATGAACACTGAAGCTTTCTTT,CSAHRGMNTEAFF
TRBV15,TRBJ1-2,NA,NA,TGTGCCACCAGCAGAAACGGTGAATGGAGCTACACCTTC,CATSRNGEWSYTF
TRBV7-6,TRBJ2-5,NA,many,TGTGCCAGCAGCTCCAGCATGCAGACCCAGTACTTC,CASSSSMQTQYF
TRBV6-2/TRBV6-3,TRBJ2-5,TRBD1,few,TGTGCCAGCAGCCTTCCGGGACAGGGTAGGGAGACCCAGTACTTC,CASSLPGQGRETQYF
TRBV20-1,TRBJ2-1,NA,few,TGCAGTGCTGGGGTGCTAGATGAGCAGTTCTTC,CSAGVLDEQFF
TRBV10-3,TRBJ2-1,TRBD2,NA,TGTGCCATCAGTGGTGGCGGGGCGGGAGGGTACAATGAGCAGTTCTTC,CAISGGGAGGYNEQFF
TRBV18,TRBJ1-5,NA,NA,TGTGCCAGCTCACCTTCGGATCAGCCCCAGCATTTT,CASSPSDQPQHF
TRBV30,TRBJ2-3,TRBD2,NA,TGTGCCTGGAGTGTACTATCGGCGGGAGGGGCAGATACGCAGTATTTT,CAWSVLSAGGADTQYF
TRBV27,TRBJ1-2,NA,NA,TGTGCCAGCAGTTTAATCGGGCCAGGGGTCCCGCCTGGCTACACCTTC,CASSLIGPGVPPGYTF
TRBV7-8,TRBJ2-3,TRBD2,many,TGTGCCAGCAGCTTAGCCGGGAGGGCGATGGGTCGAACAGATACGCAGTATTTT,CASSLAGRAMGRTDTQYF
TRBV19,TRBJ2-2,TRBD1,NA,TGTGCCAGTAGTCCTCGACAGGGAACGAACACCGGGGAGCTGTTTTTT,CASSPRQGTNTGELFF
TRBV28,TRBJ2-5,TRBD2,few,TGTGCCAGCAGTTTCGGGAGGGCCAGTTTCATCGAGACCCAGTACTTC,CASSFGRASFIETQYF
TRBV3-1,TRBJ1-1,TRBD1,NA,TGTGCCAGTCAGGGGGAGGGGTGGAACACTGAAGCTTTCTTT,CASQGEGWNTEAFF
TRBV24-1,TRBJ2-7,TRBD2,few,TGTGCCACCAGTGCCCATGGGGTCGGCGGGAGGGCGTCCGAGCAGTACTTC,CATSAHGVGGRASEQYF
TRBV11-2,TRBJ2-1,TRBD2,NA,TGTGCCAGCAGCTTCTTCTGGTCTAGCGGGAGGGATGAGCAGTTCTTC,CASSFFWSSGRDEQFF
TRBV3-1,TRBJ1-1,NA,NA,TGTGCCAGCAGCCAAGGGAGGGGTATCGTGAACACTGAAGCTTTCTTT,CASSQGRGIVNTEAFF
TRBV6-6,TRBJ2-5,NA,few,TGTGCCAGCAACCTACACCTGAGGGCGGAGACCCAGTACTTC,CASNLHLRAETQYF
TRBV20-1,TRBJ2-4,NA,few,TGCAGTGCTATACCCATAGTATCCAAAAACATTCAGTACTTC,CSAIPIVSKNIQYF
TRBV7-2,TRBJ1-2,NA,many,TGTGCCAGCAGCTTAGAGGTCGGCACTCACCATGGCTACACCTTC,CASSLEVGTHHGYTF
TRBV11-3,TRBJ2-3,NA,few,TGTGCCAGCAGCCAGTTGGGGGATACGCAGTATTTT,CASSQLGDTQYF
TRBV7-8,TRBJ1-1,NA,few,TGTGCCAGCAGCACGTACCTCGTGGCCACTGAAGCTTTCTTT,CASSTYLVATEAFF
TRBV7-6,TRBJ1-1,NA,many,TGTGCCAGCAGCTTAGGGGTGCGGGACACTAACACTGAAGCTTTCTTT,CASSLGVRDTNTEAFF
TRBV7-2,TRBJ2-1,TRBD2,many,TGTGCCAGCAGCTCCGACGGACTAGGTGAGCAGTTCTTC,CASSSDGLGEQFF
TRBV30,TRBJ1-2,TRBD1,NA,TGTGCCTGGAGTGTCTCGGGACAGGGGATCTATGGCTACACCTTC,CAWSVSGQGIYGYTF
TRBV6-2/TRBV6-3,TRBJ1-4,TRBD1,few,TGTGCCAGCTATGGGTCAGGGGGCATCGGAAAACTGTTTTTT,CASYGSGGIGKLFF